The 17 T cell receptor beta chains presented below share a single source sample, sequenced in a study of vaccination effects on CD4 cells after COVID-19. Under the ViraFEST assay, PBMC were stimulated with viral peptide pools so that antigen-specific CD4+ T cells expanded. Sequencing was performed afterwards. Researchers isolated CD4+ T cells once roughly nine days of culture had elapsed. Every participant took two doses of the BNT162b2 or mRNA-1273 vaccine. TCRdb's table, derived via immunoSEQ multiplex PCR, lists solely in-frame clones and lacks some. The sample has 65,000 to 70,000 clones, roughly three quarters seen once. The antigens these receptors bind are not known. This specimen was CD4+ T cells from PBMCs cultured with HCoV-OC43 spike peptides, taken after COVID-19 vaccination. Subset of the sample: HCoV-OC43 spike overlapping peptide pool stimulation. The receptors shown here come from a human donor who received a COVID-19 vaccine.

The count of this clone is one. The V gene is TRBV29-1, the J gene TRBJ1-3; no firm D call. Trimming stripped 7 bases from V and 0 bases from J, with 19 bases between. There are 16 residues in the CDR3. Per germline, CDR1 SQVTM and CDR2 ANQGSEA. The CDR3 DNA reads TGCAGCGCAAGCTCCGGCCCATGGGACTCTGGAAACACCATATATTTT. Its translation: CSASSGPWDSGNTIYF.

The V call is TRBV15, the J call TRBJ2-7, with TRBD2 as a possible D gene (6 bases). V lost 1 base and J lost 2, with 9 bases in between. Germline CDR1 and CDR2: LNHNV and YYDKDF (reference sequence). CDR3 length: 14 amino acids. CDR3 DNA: TGTGCCACCAGCAGAGTGGCGGGAACCTACGAGCAGTACGTC. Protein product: CATSRVAGTYEQYV.

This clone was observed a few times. CDR3 region: CASSLIGYSGNTIYF. Written as DNA, the CDR3 is TGTGCCAGCAGCCTAATCGGGTACTCTGGAAACACCATATATTTT. This chain uses TRBV7-9 with TRBJ1-3; D call uncertain. V lost 5 bases and J lost 0, with 11 bases in between. This CDR3 has 15 amino acids. From germline, CDR1 is SEHNR and CDR2 FQNEAQ (reference sequence).

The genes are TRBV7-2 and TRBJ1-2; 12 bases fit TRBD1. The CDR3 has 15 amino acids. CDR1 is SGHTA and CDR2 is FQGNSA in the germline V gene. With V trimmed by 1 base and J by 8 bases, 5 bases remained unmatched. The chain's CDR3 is CASSLEGQGAGGYTF. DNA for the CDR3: TGTGCCAGCAGCTTAGAGGGACAGGGGGCTGGAGGCTACACCTTC.

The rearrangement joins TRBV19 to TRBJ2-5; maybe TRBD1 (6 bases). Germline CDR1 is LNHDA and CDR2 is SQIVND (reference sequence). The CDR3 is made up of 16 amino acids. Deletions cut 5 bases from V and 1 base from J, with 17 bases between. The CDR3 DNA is TGTGCCAGTAGTCCCTCCGGGTGGGGGCCCCAAGAGACCCAGTACTTC. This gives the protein CASSPSGWGPQETQYF.

CDR3: CASSPAGQGRAYEQYV. Written as DNA, the CDR3 is TGTGCCAGCAGCCCCGCAGGACAGGGTAGGGCCTACGAGCAGTACGTC. V and J are TRBV5-5 and TRBJ2-7; TRBD1 aligns across 8 bases. Germline V gene data show CDR1 as SGHKS and CDR2 as YYEKEE (reference sequence). With V trimmed by 4 bases and J by 2 bases, 11 bases remained unmatched. The CDR3 runs to 16 residues.

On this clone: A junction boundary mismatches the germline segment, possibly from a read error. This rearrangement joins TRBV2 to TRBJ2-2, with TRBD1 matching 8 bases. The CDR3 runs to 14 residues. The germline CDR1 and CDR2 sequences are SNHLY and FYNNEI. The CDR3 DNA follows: TGTGCCAGCAGGAGGACAGGGAACTCCGGGGAGCTGTTTTTT. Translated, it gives CASRRTGNSGELFF.

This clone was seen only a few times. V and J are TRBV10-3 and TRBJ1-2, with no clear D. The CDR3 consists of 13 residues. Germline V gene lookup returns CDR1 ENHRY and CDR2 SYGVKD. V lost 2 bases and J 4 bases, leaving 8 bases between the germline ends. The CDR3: CAISETPGYGYTF. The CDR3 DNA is TGTGCCATCAGTGAGACACCGGGCTATGGCTACACCTTC.

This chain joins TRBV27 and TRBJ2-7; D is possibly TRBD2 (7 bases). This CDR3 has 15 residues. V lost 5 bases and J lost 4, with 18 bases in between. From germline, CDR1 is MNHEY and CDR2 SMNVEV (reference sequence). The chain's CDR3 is CASSPRGGGKYEQYV. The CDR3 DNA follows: TGTGCCAGCAGTCCCCGGGGCGGGGGCAAGTACGAGCAGTACGTC.

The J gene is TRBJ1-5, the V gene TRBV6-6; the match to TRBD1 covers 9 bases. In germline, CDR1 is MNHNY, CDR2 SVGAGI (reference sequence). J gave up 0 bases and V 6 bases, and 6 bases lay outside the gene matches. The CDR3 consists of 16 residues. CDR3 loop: CASRPGQGLSNQPQHF. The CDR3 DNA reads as TGTGCCAGCAGGCCGGGACAGGGACTTAGCAATCAGCCCCAGCATTTT.

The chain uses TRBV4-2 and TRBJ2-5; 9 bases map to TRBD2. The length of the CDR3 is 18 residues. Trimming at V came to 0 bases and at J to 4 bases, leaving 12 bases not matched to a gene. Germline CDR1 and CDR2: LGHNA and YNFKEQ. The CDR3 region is CASSQDRGLAGKRETQYF. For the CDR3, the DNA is TGTGCCAGCAGCCAAGATCGGGGGCTAGCGGGGAAGCGAGAGACCCAGTACTTC.

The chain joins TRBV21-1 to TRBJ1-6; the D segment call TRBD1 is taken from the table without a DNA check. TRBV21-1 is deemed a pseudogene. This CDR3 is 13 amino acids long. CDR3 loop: CAGPFSYNSPLHF. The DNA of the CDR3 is TGTGCCGGCCCGTTTTCCTATAATTCACCCCTCCACTTT.

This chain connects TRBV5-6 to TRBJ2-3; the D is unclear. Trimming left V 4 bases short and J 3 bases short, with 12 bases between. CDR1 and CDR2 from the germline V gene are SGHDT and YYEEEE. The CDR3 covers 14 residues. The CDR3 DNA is TGTGCCAGCAGCGCTCAAACCAGAACAGATACGCAGTATTTT. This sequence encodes CASSAQTRTDTQYF.

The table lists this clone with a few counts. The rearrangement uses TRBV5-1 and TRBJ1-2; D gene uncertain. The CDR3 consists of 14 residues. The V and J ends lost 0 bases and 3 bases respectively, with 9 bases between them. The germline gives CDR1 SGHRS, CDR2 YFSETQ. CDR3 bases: TGCGCCAGCAGCTTGGGGTGGGTCGACTATGGCTACACCTTC. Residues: CASSLGWVDYGYTF.

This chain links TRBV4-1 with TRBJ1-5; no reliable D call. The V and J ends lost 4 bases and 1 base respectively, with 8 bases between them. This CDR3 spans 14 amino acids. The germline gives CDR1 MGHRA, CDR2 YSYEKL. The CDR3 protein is CASSLDGSNQPQHF. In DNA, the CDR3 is TGCGCCAGCAGCCTCGACGGGAGCAATCAGCCCCAGCATTTT.

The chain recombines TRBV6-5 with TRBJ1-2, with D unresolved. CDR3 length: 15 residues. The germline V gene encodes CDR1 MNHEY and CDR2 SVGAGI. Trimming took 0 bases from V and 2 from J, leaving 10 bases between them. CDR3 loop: CASSYSGGSNYGYTF. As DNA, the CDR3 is TGTGCCAGCAGTTACTCGGGAGGATCCAACTATGGCTACACCTTC.

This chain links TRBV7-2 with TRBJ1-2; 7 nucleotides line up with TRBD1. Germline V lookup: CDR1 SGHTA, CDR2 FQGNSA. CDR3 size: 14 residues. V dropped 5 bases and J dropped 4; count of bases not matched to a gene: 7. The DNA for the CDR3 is TGTGCCAGCAGCCCGCAGACAGGGAGCTATGGCTACACCTTC. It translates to CASSPQTGSYGYTF.